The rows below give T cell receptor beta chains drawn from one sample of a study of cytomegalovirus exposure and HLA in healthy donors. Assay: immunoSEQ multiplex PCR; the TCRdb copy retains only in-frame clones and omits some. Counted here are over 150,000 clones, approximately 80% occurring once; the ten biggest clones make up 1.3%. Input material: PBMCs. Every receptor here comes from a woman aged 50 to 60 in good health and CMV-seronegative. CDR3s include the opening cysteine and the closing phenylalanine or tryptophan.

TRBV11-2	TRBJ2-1	CASSARAGAFPEQFF
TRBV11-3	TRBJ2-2	CASSFGGHSNTGELFF
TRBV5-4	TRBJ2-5	CASSLSGGQTQYF
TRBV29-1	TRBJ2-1	CSAVQRTYNEQFF
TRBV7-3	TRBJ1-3	CASSVTGGRGDTIYF
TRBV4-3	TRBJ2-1	CASSQDGQQGRTYNEQFF
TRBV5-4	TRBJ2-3	CASSLATSGVGDTQYF
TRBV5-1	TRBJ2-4	CASAPGQGKNIQYF
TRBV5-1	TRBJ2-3	CASSLATTSPDTQYF
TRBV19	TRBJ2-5	CASSTGGGETQYF
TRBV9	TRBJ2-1	CASSVGLAVDNEQFF
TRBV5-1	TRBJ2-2	CASAWDRGLIGELFF
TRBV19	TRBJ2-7	CASSIARQSYEQYF
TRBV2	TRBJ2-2	CASSADRAITGELFF
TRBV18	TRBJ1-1	CASSPRQGGNTEAFF
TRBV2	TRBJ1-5	CASSEATGFQPQHF
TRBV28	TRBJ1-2	CASSFPGQGSHGYTF
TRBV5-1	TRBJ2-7	CASSTGQGGSYEQYF
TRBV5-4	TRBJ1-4	CASSQKTGLNEKLFF
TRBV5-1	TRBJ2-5	CASSRWPMTFGGETQYF
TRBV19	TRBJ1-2	CASSTRGRTPESGYTF
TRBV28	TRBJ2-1	CASSLTSGGPYNEQFF
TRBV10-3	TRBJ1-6	CAISESTGGNNSPLHF
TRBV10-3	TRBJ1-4	CAISESRGNHEKLFF
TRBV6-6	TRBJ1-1	CASTDRGSMNTEAFF
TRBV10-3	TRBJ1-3	CAIDSPGNTIYF
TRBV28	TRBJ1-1	CASRRDTQNTEAFF
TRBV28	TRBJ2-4	CASSLTGANIQYF
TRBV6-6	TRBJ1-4	CASRYRGQGDEKLFF
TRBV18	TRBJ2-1	CASSPFTSGTVSYNEQFF